This TCR beta chain was captured by sequencing in a study of cytomegalovirus exposure and HLA in healthy donors (TCRdb year 2017). Background for the entire study: An earlier analysis of some 600 of the donors reported 276 Gb of sequence data and 95 million to 120 million unique TCR beta sequences obtained from around 180 million T cells. An early release that covered several hundred HLA-typed donors contained approximately 300 gigabases of sequencing data and 75 million to 100 million unique TCR sequences. Of the roughly 400 genotyped donors, 81% fell in the genetic ancestry cluster associated with self-reported Caucasian donors. The study aimed to test whether signatures of past pathogen exposure could be identified by cataloging public T cell receptors. Using immunosequencing, the study profiled T cell repertoires from about 610 subjects and related those repertoires to cytomegalovirus serostatus. Along with the roughly 710-subject first cohort, a separate validation cohort of some 130 different subjects was used. To predict cytomegalovirus infection status, the study combined high-throughput TCR immunosequencing, statistical association of individual TCRs with disease status, and machine learning. A later analysis re-analyzed previously published TCR beta repertoires from hundreds of donors and added high-resolution HLA genotyping to study TCR occurrence patterns. The later analysis used no new phenotypic data to find candidate immune exposures, relying instead on TCR beta sequences and their occurrence across donors. In an earlier analysis of about 590 of the donors, high-throughput TCR beta sequencing was used to judge whether each TCR beta V gene segment behaved as functional or pseudogenic. Donor age, sex, ethnicity and CMV serostatus were collected together with the repertoire data. A later genetic analysis took genome-wide SNP genotypes for about 65% of the 666 donors and used that subset as a discovery cohort. Every repertoire in the discovery cohort had been generated on one and the same sequencing platform. Class I and class II HLA loci were covered by the typing at four-digit resolution. Typing coverage varied by locus: roughly 620-630 donors for A, B, C, DRB1 and DQB1; about 520 for DQA1; over 600 for DPA1; roughly 470 for DPB1. Roughly five DR-DQ haplotypes were handled as single units for association and clustering because linkage in the cohort was strong. Among roughly 370 genotyped donors of the cohort, an average of around 240,000 unique TCR beta nucleotide sequences were sequenced per donor, roughly 20% of them non-productive. What the study reported, not specific to this receptor: In an earlier analysis of some 500 of the donors, most TCR beta V segments were observed in productive rearrangements about 87% or about 30% of the time, broadly matching IMGT annotations. At a false discovery rate of 0.05, a later analysis linked around 15,000 TCR beta sequences to specific HLA alleles. In a later analysis, several top co-occurrence clusters were reported to appear linked to parvovirus B19, influenza, CMV and Epstein-Barr virus. While some public TCRs were present in many individuals, most TCR sequences turned up only very rarely across donors. A cluster of highly shared sequence variants was judged likely to represent a technical artifact of the sequencing pipeline. A further reported finding was that TCR beta sequences accurately predicted the HLA-A and HLA-B alleles for most subjects in the first cohort. The 87-base-pair reads could not distinguish some IMGT-functional V segments, including TRBV6-2 and TRBV6-3, so those segments were excluded. In a later analysis, HLA-associated TCR beta chains were found to be more clonally expanded and to have lower generation probabilities than equally common non-associated chains. Compared with the approximately 710-donor mean, donors in an Asian-associated ancestry cluster had fewer N-insertions in productive TCRs, according to a later genetic analysis. According to the authors, the approach could potentially be generalized to other disease states and immunological phenotypes. According to a later analysis, most CMV-associated TCR beta chains appeared to be HLA-restricted, and the HLA associations seemed to be driven largely by CMV exposure. Because some donors lacked HLA typing at each locus, the association tests relied only on the typed subset. A few of the identified cytomegalovirus-associated TCR beta chains were confirmed in vitro to be specific for cytomegalovirus antigens. The earlier analysis of approximately 590 of the donors excluded roughly 17 rarely observed V segments, including chromosome 9 orphons, because counts were too low. Only TCR beta chains were sequenced in this cohort, and the absence of alpha or paired-chain data limited detectable features. When HLA alleles, especially DR and DQ, strongly co-occurred, attributing TCR associations to individual alleles was difficult. In a later analysis, the rate of TCR association differed among HLA loci, with DRB1 alleles having the most associated TCRs and HLA-C alleles having the fewest. The classifier was reported to diagnose cytomegalovirus status with high specificity and sensitivity in both the original and validation cohorts. The presence/absence analyses assumed that sequencing depth was roughly uniform across donors, and that assumption may not be true. Linkage disequilibrium might explain the correlated functional status among segregating V segments, but an unknown experimental factor could not be excluded. In a later genetic analysis, a missense DCLRE1C variant was associated with V-gene and J-gene trimming of TCR beta chains, and the association was replicated in an independent cohort. The study gave a list of more than 150 TCR beta chains associated with cytomegalovirus. Immune exposure information for the cohort was limited to CMV serostatus.

Including the terminal cysteine and phenylalanine, the CDR3 comprises 15 residues. Here the CDR3 DNA is all that survives: 45 bases in frame from base 1. Compared with germline, V lacks 5 bases and J lacks 7 bases; bases without a gene match: 6. From a lookup of the germline V gene (reference sequence), CDR1 and CDR2 are LNHNV and YYDKDF. The cohort comprised approximately 700 healthy bone marrow donors. All cohort members were sampled while nominally healthy, although unrecorded immune exposures were likely present. The donor tested CMV seronegative and was one of the 352 seronegative cohort members. Each donor provided a peripheral blood sample, and peripheral blood mononuclear cells were used for TCR beta sequencing. The Qiagen DNeasy Blood Extraction Kit was used to extract genomic DNA from the blood cell samples. This clone was seen once. Its binding antigen is unknown. Base quality data are lacking; no much larger clone is found one base away.

Preparation of the library involved the immunoSEQ multiplex PCR assay. For the multiplex PCR, a mixture combining 60 forward primers for TCR Vbeta segments and 13 reverse primers for TCR Jbeta segments was used. Amplification of the CDR3 region of rearranged TCR beta genes was performed with a multiplex PCR assay on genomic DNA. Amplified TCR beta libraries were sequenced as 87-base-pair reads on the Illumina HiSeq System. As for the authors' bioinformatics: A later analysis counted tens of millions of unique TCR beta chains across the 700 or so repertoires, and roughly 11 million of these chains were shared by at least two donors. Raw reads were error-corrected and collapsed into unique sequences by a nearest-neighbor algorithm in which closely related sequences were merged to remove PCR and sequencing errors. Alignment of CDR3 sequences to IMGT reference sequences was used to assign V, D and J gene segments. Each retained sequence needed at least a six-nucleotide match to both a V gene segment and a J gene segment. A rearrangement counted as productive if the CDR3 had no stop codons and remained in frame with V and J, and every other rearrangement counted as non-productive. Following IMGT convention, CDR3 was defined as the stretch from the second conserved V-encoded cysteine to the conserved J-encoded phenylalanine. The earlier analysis of 500 to 650 of the donors excluded any sequence lacking an unambiguous match to a single V gene segment. An earlier analysis of a few hundred of the donors classified V segments as functional when productive rearrangements were above 56.7% and as segregating when the standard deviation between donors was above 5%. A statistical classification framework was developed to diagnose cytomegalovirus status using the catalog of TCR beta chain sequences. In a later analysis, V and J genes were assigned by comparing TCR nucleotide sequences against IMGT/GENE-DB human TR gene sequences. The TCRdist pipeline was used in a later analysis to assign CDR3 sequences and most-parsimonious VDJ recombination scenarios. In a later analysis, each TCR beta chain was defined by its CDR3 amino acid sequence together with its V-gene family, and reads lacking a unique V-gene family were excluded. As a way to deal with suspected cross-contamination and a sequencing artifact, a later analysis dropped hundreds of nucleotide sequences that were highly shared and had low generation probability. A later analysis calculated a clonal expansion index for each public chain from normalized within-repertoire ranks of inferred template counts. In a later analysis, generation probabilities were computed with a VDJ recombination model fitted to out-of-frame rearrangements, and the resulting probabilities were checked against IGoR. A later analysis scored TCR-TCR, TCR-HLA and TCR-CMV co-occurrence with hypergeometric tests, applying a repertoire-size bias correction to TCR pairs. False discovery rates were estimated in a later analysis by permuting HLA or CMV assignments 20 times. In a later analysis, co-occurring TCRs were grouped using DBSCAN, and TCRdist sequence similarity was added for clustering within HLA-allele-positive subsets. Repertoires with fewer than 30,000 or more than 120,000 public chains were left out of co-occurrence clustering, as were about 5 repertoires with anomalous nucleotide sharing. In its TCRdb copy, this immuneACCESS table keeps in-frame sequences only and misses some clones. Where compared with another copy, unresolved V genes explain less than half of these, and the others have no known cause. V, J and clone size are those of that table, while D and trimming were read from the DNA. Counted in this sample were approximately 150,000 clones; roughly 79% of them appeared once. Together, the top ten hold 0.5% to 0.85% of the sample.

Rearrangement joined TRBV15 to TRBJ2-1; 12 bases in the middle match TRBD2. This sequence originates from a male donor in good health and CMV-seronegative. Source material: PBMCs. The nucleotides are TGTGCCACCAGCGGACTAGCGGGACTTTGGAATGAGCAGTTCTTC. Its protein reads: CATSGLAGLWNEQFF.